The TCR beta chain under discussion was sequenced for a study of blood T cell repertoires in COVID-19. Libraries were prepared by immunoSEQ multiplex PCR; TCRdb keeps only in-frame clonotypes and omits some of them. Of around 260,000 clones listed, 80% to 90% are singletons. Trimming pared 2 bases from V and 8 bases from J, leaving 12 bases between. The CDR3 has 13 amino acids. In germline, CDR1 is MNHEY, CDR2 SMNVEV (reference sequence). Sequenced: PBMCs or T cells enriched from blood (not recorded which). This receptor was taken from a woman in her 30s who had recovered from COVID-19. V gene TRBV27 combines with J gene TRBJ1-2; the D gene is possibly TRBD1 (6 bases). The DNA of the CDR3 is TGTGCCAGCAGTTTAATCCCAGGGGACGGCTACACCTTC. As protein: CASSLIPGDGYTF.